This T cell receptor (beta chain) came from a study of cytomegalovirus exposure and HLA in healthy donors (dated by TCRdb to the late 2010s). Describing the broader study: In an earlier analysis of around 540 of the donors, 250 to 350 Gb of sequence data and 90 million to 120 million unique TCR beta sequences from 180 million or so T cells were reported. The study combined high-throughput TCR immunosequencing, statistical association of individual TCRs with disease status, and machine learning to predict cytomegalovirus infection status. Of the roughly 420 genotyped donors, over 80% were placed in the genetic ancestry cluster associated with self-reported Caucasian donors. Every discovery cohort repertoire had been produced on one sequencing platform. The study profiled the T cell repertoires of hundreds of subjects by immunosequencing and related them to cytomegalovirus serostatus. Donor age, sex, ethnicity and CMV serostatus were compiled together with the repertoire data. Because of strong linkage in the cohort, roughly five DR-DQ haplotypes were treated as single units for association and clustering. In the later analysis, no new phenotypic data were used to find candidate immune exposures; instead, reliance was placed on TCR beta sequences and their occurrence across donors. Typing coverage differed by locus: A, B, C, DRB1 and DQB1 were typed in about 629-630 donors, DQA1 in 522, DPA1 in 600 to 610, and DPB1 in just under 490. On average, over 200,000 unique TCR beta nucleotide sequences were sequenced per donor among about 400 genotyped donors of the cohort, with roughly 18% of those sequences being non-productive. Both class I and class II loci were covered by HLA typing, at four-digit resolution. The study aimed to test whether cataloging public T cell receptors could reveal signatures of past pathogen exposure. About 320 gigabases of sequencing data and approximately 84 million unique TCR sequences were included in an early release covering 550 to 650 HLA-typed donors. A separate validation cohort of about 110 different subjects was used in addition to the approximately 610-subject first cohort. A later analysis re-analyzed previously published TCR beta repertoires from approximately 670 donors and added high-resolution HLA genotyping to study TCR occurrence patterns. A later genetic analysis took genome-wide SNP genotypes for about 65% of the 666 donors and used that subset as a discovery cohort. An earlier analysis of approximately 500 of the donors applied high-throughput TCR beta sequencing to assess whether each TCR beta V gene segment acted as functional or pseudogenic.

The library was prepared using the immunoSEQ multiplex PCR assay. A mixture of 60 forward primers for TCR Vbeta segments and 13 reverse primers for TCR Jbeta segments was used in the multiplex PCR. The CDR3 region of rearranged TCR beta genes was amplified from genomic DNA by a multiplex PCR assay. On the Illumina HiSeq System, the amplified TCR beta libraries were sequenced as 87-base-pair reads. In the source study's methods: Across the roughly 600 repertoires, a later analysis counted about 81 million unique TCR beta chains, approximately 10 million of which were shared by at least two donors. Raw reads were error-corrected and collapsed into unique sequences with a nearest-neighbor algorithm that merged closely related sequences to remove PCR and sequencing errors. To assign V, D and J gene segments, CDR3 sequences were aligned to IMGT reference sequences. For a sequence to be retained, at least a six-nucleotide match to both a V gene segment and a J gene segment was required. Rearrangements were classified as productive when the CDR3 lacked stop codons and remained in frame with V and J, and all other rearrangements were classified as non-productive. CDR3 was defined by IMGT convention, running from the second conserved V-encoded cysteine to the conserved J-encoded phenylalanine. Sequences without an unambiguous match to a single V gene segment were excluded from the earlier analysis of 450 to 650 of the donors. An earlier analysis of some 500 of the donors classified V segments as functional when productive rearrangements were above 56.7% and as segregating when the standard deviation between donors was above 5%. A statistical classification framework was built for diagnosing cytomegalovirus status from the catalog of TCR beta chain sequences. V and J gene assignment, in a later analysis, came from comparing TCR nucleotide sequences with IMGT/GENE-DB human TR gene sequences. Using the TCRdist pipeline, a later analysis assigned CDR3 sequences along with most-parsimonious VDJ recombination scenarios. In a later analysis, each TCR beta chain was defined by its CDR3 amino acid sequence together with its V-gene family, and reads lacking a unique V-gene family were excluded. To address suspected cross-contamination and a sequencing artifact, a later analysis removed several hundred highly shared, low-generation-probability nucleotide sequences. In a later analysis, a clonal expansion index for each public chain was calculated from normalized within-repertoire ranks of inferred template counts. In a later analysis, generation probabilities were computed with a VDJ recombination model fitted to out-of-frame rearrangements, and the resulting probabilities were checked against IGoR. A later analysis scored TCR-TCR, TCR-HLA and TCR-CMV co-occurrence with hypergeometric tests, applying a repertoire-size bias correction to TCR pairs. False discovery rates were estimated in a later analysis by permuting HLA or CMV assignments 20 times. In a later analysis, co-occurring TCRs were grouped with DBSCAN, and TCRdist sequence similarity was added when clustering was performed within HLA-allele-positive subsets. For co-occurrence clustering, repertoires with fewer than 30,000 or more than 120,000 public chains were excluded, along with about five repertoires with anomalous nucleotide sharing. As stored in TCRdb, this immuneACCESS dataset retains in-frame rearrangements with V and J assigned. A fraction of the clones does not appear; measured against another copy, unresolved V genes explain less than half of the discrepancy, and the remainder lacks a known reason. V and J calls plus clone size are reproduced from that table; the DNA served to infer D and trimming. In all, the sample holds 170,000 or so clones, and roughly 77% of those were seen once. The ten largest clones capture 1% of the sample.

The cohort consisted of 600 to 750 healthy bone marrow donors. At the time of sampling, every cohort member was nominally healthy, though immune exposures that went unrecorded were likely present. The donor was CMV seropositive and was included in the group of some 290 seropositive cohort members. Each donor provided a peripheral blood sample, and peripheral blood mononuclear cells were used for TCR beta sequencing. The Qiagen DNeasy Blood Extraction Kit was used to extract genomic DNA from the blood cell samples. In the germline V gene, CDR1 corresponds to MDHEN and CDR2 to SYDVKM. Trimming accounts for 5 bases at V and 5 bases at J, while the number of junction bases matched to no gene is 7. Inclusive of the bounding cysteine and phenylalanine, the CDR3 is 14 residues long. The only DNA kept is the CDR3, 42 bases in frame from the first base. Notes on this clone: No antigen is known for it. Base qualities are not at hand, and no much larger clone is one base apart.

Broad study findings and their caveats: The study gave a list of around 170 TCR beta chains associated with cytomegalovirus. V-gene and J-gene trimming of TCR beta chains was associated with a missense DCLRE1C variant in a later genetic analysis, and the association was replicated in an independent cohort. Specific HLA alleles were associated with roughly 17,000 TCR beta sequences at a false discovery rate of 0.05 in a later analysis. Because the 87-base-pair reads could not distinguish some IMGT-functional V segments, including TRBV6-2 and TRBV6-3, those segments were excluded. The only immune exposure information available for the cohort was CMV serostatus. A further reported finding was that TCR beta sequences accurately predicted the HLA-A and HLA-B alleles for most subjects in the first cohort. Several of the top co-occurrence clusters appeared to be linked to parvovirus B19, influenza, CMV and Epstein-Barr virus, according to a later analysis. When HLA alleles, especially DR and DQ, strongly co-occurred, TCR associations were difficult to assign to individual alleles. The classifier was reported to diagnose cytomegalovirus status with high specificity and sensitivity in both the original and validation cohorts. In a later analysis, the rate of TCR association differed among HLA loci, with DRB1 alleles having the most associated TCRs and HLA-C alleles having the fewest. According to the authors, the approach could potentially be generalized to other disease states and immunological phenotypes. The sequencing pipeline was judged likely to have produced a cluster of highly shared sequence variants as a technical artifact. This cohort had only TCR beta chains sequenced, and the lack of alpha or paired-chain data limited which features could be detected. Presence/absence analyses assumed roughly uniform sequencing depth across donors, an assumption that may not hold. In an earlier analysis of 500 to 650 of the donors, most TCR beta V segments appeared in productive rearrangements about 87% or about 30% of the time, broadly matching IMGT annotations. The earlier analysis of around 600 of the donors excluded 15 to 20 rarely observed V segments, including chromosome 9 orphons, because counts were too low. A later analysis found that most CMV-associated TCR beta chains appeared HLA-restricted, with HLA associations seemingly driven largely by CMV exposure. Linkage disequilibrium might explain the correlated functional status among segregating V segments, but an unknown experimental factor could not be ruled out. In a later analysis, HLA-associated TCR beta chains were found to be more clonally expanded and to have lower generation probabilities than equally common non-associated chains. Because some donors lacked HLA typing at each locus, the association tests relied only on the typed subset. Compared with the roughly 600-donor mean, donors in an Asian-associated ancestry cluster had fewer N-insertions in productive TCRs, according to a later genetic analysis. A few of the identified cytomegalovirus-associated TCR beta chains were confirmed in vitro to be specific for cytomegalovirus antigens. Across donors, most TCR sequences were observed very rarely, whereas some public TCRs were present in many individuals.

Sequenced material: PBMCs. The source is a woman aged 45-59 years in good health and CMV-seropositive. Rearrangement joined TRBV28 to TRBJ1-1; 8 central nucleotides agree with TRBD1. CDR3 loop: CASSTNYRGTEAFF. The DNA sequence is as follows: TGTGCCAGCAGTACTAACTACAGGGGGACTGAAGCTTTCTTT. The entire variable domain, with the stretches around the CDR3 drawn from the reference TRBV28 and TRBJ1-1 proteins, is DVKVTQSSRYLVKRTGEKVFLECVQDMDHENMFWYRQDPGLGLRLIYFSYDVKMKEKGDIPEGYSVSREKKERFSLILESASTNQTSMYLCASSTNYRGTEAFFGQGTRLTVV.